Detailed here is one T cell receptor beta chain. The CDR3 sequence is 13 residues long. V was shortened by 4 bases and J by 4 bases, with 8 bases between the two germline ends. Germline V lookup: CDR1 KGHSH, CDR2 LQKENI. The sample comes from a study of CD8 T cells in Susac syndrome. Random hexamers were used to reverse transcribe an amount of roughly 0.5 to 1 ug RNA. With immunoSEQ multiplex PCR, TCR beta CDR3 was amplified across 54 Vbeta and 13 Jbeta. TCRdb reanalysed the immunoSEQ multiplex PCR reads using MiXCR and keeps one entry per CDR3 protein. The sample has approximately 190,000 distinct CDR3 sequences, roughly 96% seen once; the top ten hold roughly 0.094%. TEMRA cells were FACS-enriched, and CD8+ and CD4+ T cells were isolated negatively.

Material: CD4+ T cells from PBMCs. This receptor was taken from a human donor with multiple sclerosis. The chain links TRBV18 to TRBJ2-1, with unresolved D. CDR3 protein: CASSLTKYNEQFF. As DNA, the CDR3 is TGTGCCAGCTCACTCACTAAGTACAATGAGCAGTTCTTC.